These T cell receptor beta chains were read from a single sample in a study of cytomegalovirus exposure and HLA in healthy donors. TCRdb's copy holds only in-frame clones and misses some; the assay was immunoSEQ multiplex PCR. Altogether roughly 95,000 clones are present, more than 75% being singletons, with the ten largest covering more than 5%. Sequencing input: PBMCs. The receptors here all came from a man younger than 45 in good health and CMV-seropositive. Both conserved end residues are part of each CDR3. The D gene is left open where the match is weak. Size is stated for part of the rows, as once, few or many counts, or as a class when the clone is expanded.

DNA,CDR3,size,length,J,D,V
TGTGCCACCAGCAGAGTACGGGGAGAGACCCAGTACTTC,CATSRVRGETQYF,.,13,TRBJ2-5,.,TRBV15
TGTGCCAGCAGTTTGCGGGGGGCGCGGATTGAAGCTTTCTTT,CASSLRGARIEAFF,.,14,TRBJ1-1,.,TRBV28
TGTGCCAGCAGACAGGGCTCTGGAAACACCATATATTTT,CASRQGSGNTIYF,.,13,TRBJ1-3,.,TRBV6-5
TGTGCCAGTAGTATACCAGGGGCGAGGGATAGCAATCAGCCCCAGCATTTT,CASSIPGARDSNQPQHF,.,17,TRBJ1-5,.,TRBV19
TGTGCCATGAATTCACTAGCGGGAGGCCTCACAGATACGCAGTATTTT,CAMNSLAGGLTDTQYF,.,16,TRBJ2-3,TRBD2,TRBV10-3
TGTGCCAGCAGCACCCAGGTATGGGGGCTCTTT,CASSTQVWGLF,.,11,TRBJ1-1,.,TRBV7-9
TGTGCCAGCAGCATCACTTGGGGGACAGGTCGAGAAAAACTGTTTTTT,CASSITWGTGREKLFF,.,16,TRBJ1-4,TRBD1,TRBV7-9
TGTGCCACCAGCAGACCAGACAGTTGGACCATATATTTT,CATSRPDSWTIYF,.,13,TRBJ1-3,.,TRBV15
TGCAGCGTTGATCCGGGGTCTCTGAACACTGAAGCTTTCTTT,CSVDPGSLNTEAFF,.,14,TRBJ1-1,.,TRBV29-1
TGTGCCACCCACGGAGGGGAGTGGCCCTACAATGAGCAGTTCTTC,CATHGGEWPYNEQFF,.,15,TRBJ2-1,.,TRBV7-2
TGTGCCAGCAGAAAAGGCCTCATACAGGGGCTGAACACTGAAGCTTTCTTT,CASRKGLIQGLNTEAFF,.,17,TRBJ1-1,TRBD1,TRBV2
TGCGCCAGCAGCTTGGGCCTACTGGAGGGAAATGAAAAACTGTTTTTT,CASSLGLLEGNEKLFF,.,16,TRBJ1-4,.,TRBV5-1
TGTGCCAGCAGCCCGCGGGAGCAAGGCACAGATACGCAGTATTTT,CASSPREQGTDTQYF,few,15,TRBJ2-3,TRBD2,TRBV7-9
TGTGCCAGCTCACGGACAGGGCGGACTGAAGCTTTCTTT,CASSRTGRTEAFF,.,13,TRBJ1-1,TRBD1,TRBV18
TGCAGCGTCCGCGGGACAGGGGAACAGCCCCAGCATTTT,CSVRGTGEQPQHF,.,13,TRBJ1-5,TRBD1,TRBV29-1
TGTGCCAGCAGCTTAGGCGGGCAAGAGACCCAGTACTTC,CASSLGGQETQYF,.,13,TRBJ2-5,.,TRBV7-8
TGTGCCAGCAGCGCTGGACTAGCGGGAGGAGAGACCCAGTACTTC,CASSAGLAGGETQYF,once,15,TRBJ2-5,TRBD2,TRBV14
TGCGCCAGCAGCCGCGGGGACAGGGTCGGCACTGAAGCTTTCTTT,CASSRGDRVGTEAFF,.,15,TRBJ1-1,TRBD1,TRBV5-1